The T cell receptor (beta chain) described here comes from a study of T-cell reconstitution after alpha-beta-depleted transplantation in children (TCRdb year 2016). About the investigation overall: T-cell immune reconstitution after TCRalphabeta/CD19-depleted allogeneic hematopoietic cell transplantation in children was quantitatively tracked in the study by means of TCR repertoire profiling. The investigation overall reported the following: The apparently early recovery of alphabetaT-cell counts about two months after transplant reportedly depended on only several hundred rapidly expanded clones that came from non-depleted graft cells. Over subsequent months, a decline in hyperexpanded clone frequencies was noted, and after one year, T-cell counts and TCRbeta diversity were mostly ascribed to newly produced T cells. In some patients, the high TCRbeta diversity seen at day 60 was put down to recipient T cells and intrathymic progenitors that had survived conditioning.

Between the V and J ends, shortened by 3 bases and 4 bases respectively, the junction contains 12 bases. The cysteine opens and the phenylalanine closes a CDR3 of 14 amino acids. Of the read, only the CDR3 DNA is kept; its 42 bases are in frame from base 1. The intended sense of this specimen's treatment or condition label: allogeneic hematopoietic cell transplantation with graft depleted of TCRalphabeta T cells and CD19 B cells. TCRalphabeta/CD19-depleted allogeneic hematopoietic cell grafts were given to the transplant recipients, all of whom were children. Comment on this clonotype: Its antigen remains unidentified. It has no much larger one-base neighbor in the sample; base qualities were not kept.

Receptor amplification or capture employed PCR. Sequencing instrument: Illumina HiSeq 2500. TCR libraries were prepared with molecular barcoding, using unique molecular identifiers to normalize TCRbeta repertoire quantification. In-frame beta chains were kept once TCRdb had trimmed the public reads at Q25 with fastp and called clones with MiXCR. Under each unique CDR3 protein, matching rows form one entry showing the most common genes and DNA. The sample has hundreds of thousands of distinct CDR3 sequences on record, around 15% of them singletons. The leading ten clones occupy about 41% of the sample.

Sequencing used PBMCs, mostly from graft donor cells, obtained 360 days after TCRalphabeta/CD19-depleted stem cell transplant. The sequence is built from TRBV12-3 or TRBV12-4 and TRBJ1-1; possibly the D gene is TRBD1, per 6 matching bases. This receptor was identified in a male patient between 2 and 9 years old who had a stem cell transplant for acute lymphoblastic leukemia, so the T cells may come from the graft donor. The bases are TGTGCCAGCAGTTTCAGGCGGGGGCTCACTGAAGCTTTCTTT. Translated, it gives CASSFRRGLTEAFF.